The source of this TCR beta chain is a study of T cells after yellow fever vaccination. MiXCR, applied by TCRdb to the 5' RACE reads, yields one record per CDR3 protein. This sample has about 350,000 distinct CDR3 sequences; 8% to 9.5% occur once, and the top ten carry 17%. The CDR3 is made up of 15 amino acids. V was clipped by 2 bases and J by 4 bases; unmatched bases: 5. Germline-derived CDR1 and CDR2 are SGHAT and FQNNGV. This clonotype was observed many times. The source of this sequence is a man between 18 and 29 years old who received the YFV17D yellow fever vaccine. The genes are TRBV11-2 and TRBJ2-1, with 7 bases identical to TRBD1. The sequences come from PBMCs, collected about 49 days after the first yellow fever vaccination. The CDR3 reads CASSLSTGKYNEQFF. The DNA of the CDR3 is TGTGCCAGCAGCTTATCGACAGGGAAATACAATGAGCAGTTCTTC.